This T cell receptor (beta chain) was found in a study of T cell repertoires in cytomegalovirus infection. Study-wide background: Based on public TCR beta signatures, there were indications of CMV infection and of a matching HLA type. Study outcomes and limitations: Dominating the ex vivo response were TCR beta clonotypes that were CMV-specific and HLA-C-restricted.

Germline V gene data show CDR1 as LGHNA and CDR2 as YSLEER. The CDR3 loop spans 19 amino acids. The germline V and J ends were trimmed by 2 bases and 0 bases, with 17 bases remaining between them. Notes on this clonotype: Its antigen is not known.

TCRdb recomputed calls from the reads with MiXCR, one row per CDR3 protein. The sample includes fewer than 250,000 distinct CDR3 sequences, roughly an eighth of them seen just once. The chain combines TRBV4-3 with TRBJ1-6, with D maybe TRBD1 (5 bases). The clonotype was recovered from a human donor in good health (CMV status not recorded). Some clones in this sample may be carry-over from other donors' samples. The material sequenced was PBMCs. The CDR3 bases are TGCGCCAGCAGCCAAAGATCACCGGGGGAGAGCTCCTATAATTCACCCCTCCACTTT. Its translation: CASSQRSPGESSYNSPLHF.